This TCR beta chain appears in the sequencing data of a study of cytomegalovirus exposure and HLA in healthy donors (dated by TCRdb to the late 2010s). About the study as a whole: An earlier analysis of approximately 550 of the donors reported 250 to 350 Gb of sequence data and around 120 million unique TCR beta sequences from some 180 million T cells. Class I and class II HLA loci were covered by the typing at four-digit resolution. In a later analysis, previously published TCR beta repertoires from more than 500 donors were re-analyzed and high-resolution HLA genotyping was added so that TCR occurrence patterns could be studied. Typing coverage varied by locus: roughly 629-630 donors for A, B, C, DRB1 and DQB1; more than 500 for DQA1; around 610 for DPA1; 450 to 480 for DPB1. Of the roughly 430 genotyped donors, 65% to 90% fell in the genetic ancestry cluster associated with self-reported Caucasian donors. Roughly 300 gigabases of sequencing data and approximately 80 million unique TCR sequences were included in an early release covering around 600 HLA-typed donors. Every repertoire in the discovery cohort had been generated on one and the same sequencing platform. A later genetic analysis used genome-wide SNP genotypes for 398 of the 666 donors, treating that subset as a discovery cohort. The study combined high-throughput TCR immunosequencing, statistical association of individual TCRs with disease status, and machine learning to predict cytomegalovirus infection status. The study aimed to test whether signatures of past pathogen exposure could be identified by cataloging public T cell receptors. Rather than using new phenotypic data, the later analysis identified candidate immune exposures from TCR beta sequences and from how often those sequences occurred across donors. Besides the first cohort of approximately 670 subjects, a separate validation cohort made up of 120 different subjects was used. Alongside the repertoire data, information on donor age, sex, ethnicity and CMV serostatus was compiled. Among some 400 genotyped donors of the cohort, an average of roughly 240,000 unique TCR beta nucleotide sequences were sequenced per donor, around a sixth of them non-productive. Because of strong linkage in the cohort, a few DR-DQ haplotypes were treated as single units for association and clustering. An earlier analysis of fewer than 750 of the donors used high-throughput TCR beta sequencing to judge whether each TCR beta V gene segment behaved as functional or pseudogenic. The study profiled the T cell repertoires of 500 to 800 subjects by immunosequencing and related them to cytomegalovirus serostatus. Results and caveats for the whole study, not just this receptor: A later analysis reported that several top co-occurrence clusters appeared linked to parvovirus B19, influenza, CMV and Epstein-Barr virus. Compared with equally common non-associated chains, HLA-associated TCR beta chains in a later analysis were more clonally expanded and had lower generation probabilities. A cluster of highly shared sequence variants was judged likely to represent a technical artifact of the sequencing pipeline. Immune exposure information for the cohort was limited to CMV serostatus. Most TCR sequences were observed very rarely across donors, whereas some public TCRs were present in many individuals. Because HLA typing was unavailable for some donors at each locus, only the typed subset was used in association tests. According to the authors, the approach could potentially be generalized to other disease states and immunological phenotypes. In an earlier analysis of around 500 of the donors, most TCR beta V segments appeared in productive rearrangements about 90% or about 30% of the time, broadly matching IMGT annotations. A further reported finding was that TCR beta sequences accurately predicted the HLA-A and HLA-B alleles for most subjects in the first cohort. The earlier analysis of fewer than 750 of the donors excluded around 17 rarely observed V segments, including chromosome 9 orphons, because counts were too low. Cytomegalovirus status was reported to be diagnosed by the classifier with high specificity and sensitivity in both the original and validation cohorts. Only TCR beta chains were sequenced in this cohort, and the absence of alpha or paired-chain data limited detectable features. Some IMGT-functional V segments, including TRBV6-2 and TRBV6-3, could not be told apart with the 87-base-pair reads, so those segments were excluded. In vitro tests confirmed that a few of the cytomegalovirus-associated TCR beta chains recognize cytomegalovirus antigens. Assigning TCR associations to individual alleles was difficult when HLA alleles, especially DR and DQ, strongly co-occurred. A total of 164 TCR beta chains were listed by the study as associated with cytomegalovirus. An association between a missense DCLRE1C variant and V-gene and J-gene trimming of TCR beta chains was found in a later genetic analysis and replicated in an independent cohort. In a later analysis, TCR association rates were found to vary across HLA loci, with the most associated TCRs seen for DRB1 alleles and the fewest for HLA-C alleles. According to a later genetic analysis, donors in an Asian-associated ancestry cluster had fewer N-insertions in productive TCRs than the approximately 650-donor mean. Linkage disequilibrium might explain the correlated functional status among segregating V segments, but an unknown experimental factor could not be ruled out. A later analysis found that most CMV-associated TCR beta chains appeared HLA-restricted, with HLA associations seemingly driven largely by CMV exposure. Sequencing depth was assumed to be roughly uniform across donors in the presence/absence analyses, though that assumption may not hold. Specific HLA alleles were associated with more than 15,000 TCR beta sequences at a false discovery rate of 0.05 in a later analysis.

The cohort comprised hundreds of healthy bone marrow donors. All cohort members were sampled while nominally healthy, although unrecorded immune exposures were likely present. The donor was CMV seronegative and belonged to the group of over 350 seronegative cohort members. Each donor provided a peripheral blood sample, and peripheral blood mononuclear cells were used for TCR beta sequencing. Genomic DNA was extracted from the blood cell samples with the Qiagen DNeasy Blood Extraction Kit. Library preparation used the immunoSEQ multiplex PCR assay. The multiplex PCR relied on a mix of 60 forward primers for TCR Vbeta segments and 13 reverse primers for TCR Jbeta segments. The CDR3 region of rearranged TCR beta genes was amplified from genomic DNA by a multiplex PCR assay. The amplified TCR beta libraries were sequenced on the Illumina HiSeq System as 87-base-pair reads. The paper's processing steps were these. In a later analysis, approximately 74 million unique TCR beta chains were counted across the roughly 610 repertoires, and roughly 10 million of these chains were shared by at least two donors. A nearest-neighbor algorithm error-corrected the raw reads and collapsed the reads into unique sequences, merging closely related sequences to remove PCR and sequencing errors. To assign V, D and J gene segments, CDR3 sequences were aligned to IMGT reference sequences. For a sequence to be retained, a match of at least six nucleotides to both a V gene segment and a J gene segment was required. A rearrangement was called productive if the CDR3 had no stop codons and remained in frame with V and J, and every other rearrangement was called non-productive. CDR3 was defined according to IMGT convention as the region running from the second conserved V-encoded cysteine to the conserved J-encoded phenylalanine. The earlier analysis of some 550 of the donors excluded any sequence lacking an unambiguous match to a single V gene segment. An earlier analysis of over 450 of the donors classified V segments as functional when productive rearrangements were above 56.7% and as segregating when the standard deviation between donors was above 5%. A statistical classification framework was built for diagnosing cytomegalovirus status from the catalog of TCR beta chain sequences. In a later analysis, V and J genes were assigned by comparing TCR nucleotide sequences against IMGT/GENE-DB human TR gene sequences. In a later analysis, CDR3 sequences and most-parsimonious VDJ recombination scenarios were assigned using the TCRdist pipeline. In a later analysis, every TCR beta chain was defined by the combination of its CDR3 amino acid sequence and its V-gene family, and reads without a unique V-gene family were dropped. As a way to deal with suspected cross-contamination and a sequencing artifact, a later analysis dropped approximately 590 nucleotide sequences that were highly shared and had low generation probability. For each public chain, a later analysis derived a clonal expansion index from normalized ranks of inferred template counts within each repertoire. A later analysis computed generation probabilities with a VDJ recombination model fitted to out-of-frame rearrangements, and checked the results against IGoR. In a later analysis, TCR-TCR, TCR-HLA and TCR-CMV co-occurrence was scored with hypergeometric tests, and a repertoire-size bias correction was applied to TCR pairs. To estimate false discovery rates, a later analysis permuted the HLA or CMV assignments 20 times. In a later analysis, co-occurring TCRs were grouped using DBSCAN, and TCRdist sequence similarity was added for clustering within HLA-allele-positive subsets. Repertoires with fewer than 30,000 or more than 120,000 public chains were left out of co-occurrence clustering, as were about 5 repertoires with anomalous nucleotide sharing. The immuneACCESS repertoire file appears here via TCRdb, limited to in-frame rearrangements. These files lack a portion of the clones; in checked studies, under half of the deficit traces to unresolved V genes, and the cause of the others is not known. The V and J calls and clone size were taken over from that table, and D and trimming were inferred from the DNA. This sample gives around 130,000 clones in total; just under 80% of them show up just once. The ten largest clones capture around 1.5% of the sample.

Of note for this clone: Its antigen is not yet known. No base quality information exists; no much larger clone differs at one position.

Cut back by 3 bases and 1 base, the V and J ends lie 6 bases apart. There are 12 amino acids in the CDR3, from cysteine to phenylalanine inclusive. Only the CDR3 part of the read is kept: 36 bases, read in frame from the first base. According to the germline V gene, CDR1 reads SQVTM and CDR2 reads ANQGSEA. This receptor was obtained from a young woman in good health and CMV-seronegative. The chain links TRBV29-1 with TRBJ1-2; the D gene is not confidently resolved. Specimen: PBMCs. The CDR3 region reads CSVDRNNYGYTF. The DNA sequence reads TGCAGCGTTGACAGGAATAACTATGGCTACACCTTC. This CDR3, with the reference TRBV29-1 and TRBJ1-2 proteins standing in past its ends, gives the full variable domain SAVISQKPSRDICQRGTSLTIQCQVDSQVTMMFWYRQQPGQSLTLIATANQGSEATYESGFVIDKFPISRPNLTFSTLTVSNMSPEDSSIYLCSVDRNNYGYTFGSGTRLTVV.